Below, one TCR beta chain is given with its context. Its antigen specificity is not known. Base qualities are not recorded, but no much larger clone differs from it by a single base. Synthetic TCR analog templates were spiked into each PCR so that absolute template abundance could be estimated from read counts. For FFPE tumors, housekeeping genes were amplified and quantified so that usable DNA could be estimated and T cell fraction could be computed. The immunoSEQ assay was used to amplify TCRbeta CDR3 regions from genomic DNA with bias-controlled V and J gene primers. Sequencing of rearranged TCRbeta segments was performed at approximately 20X coverage. The authors' pipeline ran thus. Clustering was used to correct sequencing errors, and CDR3s were annotated against IMGT so that V, D and J genes could be assigned. Out-of-frame and stop-codon sequences were excluded, and only productive TCRbeta rearrangements were used in downstream analyses. Clonality was computed as one minus Shannon entropy normalized by the log of the number of unique productive sequences. Fisher's exact test with Benjamini-Hochberg correction, at a threshold of adjusted p below 0.01, was used to find clones that differed between time points or between blood and tumor. TCRdb holds this immuneACCESS table with in-frame rearrangements only. Some clones are missing; in checked studies, unresolved V genes explain under half, and the rest has no known cause. V and J calls and clone size are given by that table; D and trimming were obtained from the DNA. The sample includes just over 35,000 clones, with 36% observed a single time. Approximately 9% of the sample rests with the top ten.

The data belong to a study of PD-L1 blockade in urothelial cancer (dated by TCRdb to 2016 to 2017). In the study overall: Therapy was started in the mid-2010s for all patients, and atezolizumab 1,200 mg was administered intravenously every 3 weeks. About 90% of the roughly 29 patients were identified as males with urothelial cancer of bladder origin, and a prior smoking history was reported by 18 of 29 patients. An ECOG performance status of 0 or 1 was recorded for the patients, and 0 to 3 prior chemotherapy regimens had been received by the patients. Tumor samples yielded a median of approximately 1,400 T cells and more than 900 unique TCRs, with median clonality approximately 0.09 and T cell proportion about 0.1. Somatic, immune and clinical correlates of response to PD-L1 blockade with atezolizumab in urothelial cancer were the focus of an exploratory multi-omic analysis. Pretreatment tumor samples, along with matched peripheral blood collected serially before and after atezolizumab treatment, underwent TCR sequencing. Durable clinical benefit was defined as progression-free survival longer than 6 months, and TCR features were also tested against progression-free and overall survival. Whole exome sequencing and RNA sequencing of pretreatment tumors were performed alongside TCR sequencing in the same patients. About 10 patients achieved durable clinical benefit and some 21 did not. Under 30 patients had pretreatment blood TCR-seq, some 25 had at least one posttreatment blood collection, and some 25 had tumor TCR-seq. Five patients were left out of tumor TCR analyses because tumors from two patients failed quality control and three patients had no tumor available. Beyond this particular receptor, the publication reports: Because the sample size was small (n ≈ 30) and many exploratory analyses were performed, the results are intended to be hypothesis-generating. Greater expansion of tumor-associated TCR clones in peripheral blood 3 weeks after the start of treatment was observed in patients with durable benefit (n of about 20, p = 0.022). Tumor samples were FFPE, not collected immediately before treatment, and only one sample per patient was used, possibly missing heterogeneity. A higher proportion of tumor-infiltrating T lymphocytes was found in patients with durable benefit (n ≈ 25, Mann-Whitney p = 0.047).

The germline V gene (reference sequence) supplies CDR1 GTSNPN and CDR2 SVGIG. The CDR3, from cysteine to phenylalanine, totals 11 residues. The read is trimmed to its CDR3 DNA, 33 bases read in frame from base 1. At the junction V is shortened by 6 bases and J by 3 bases, with 8 bases in between. The label giving this sample's time point can be read as: pretreatment tumor sample. The cohort included 29 patients with locally advanced or metastatic urothelial carcinoma who were treated at Memorial Sloan Kettering on a trial protocol. All tumor tissue used for sequencing was obtained before atezolizumab dosing. The Qiagen DNeasy Blood extraction kit was used to purify genomic DNA from total PBMCs and tumor samples.

The receptor's source is a man aged 55 to 70 with urothelial cancer. Sequencing used tumor tissue, obtained before atezolizumab (anti-PD-L1) treatment. The chain was built from TRBV30 and TRBJ1-1; perhaps TRBD1 is the D gene, with 5 bases matching. In nucleotide form, the sequence is TGTGCCTGTCGAGGGGACACTGAAGCTTTCTTT. Its protein reads: CACRGDTEAFF.